What follows is one T cell receptor (beta chain) and its context. This specimen comes from a study of tumor and adjacent non-tumor tissue in lung cancer. TCRbeta libraries were built with three rounds of nested PCR, modified from ARM-PCR. TCRdb ran MiXCR on the multiplex PCR reads and lists one entry per CDR3 protein. Altogether just over 200,000 distinct CDR3 sequences are present, 60% to 85% being singletons, with the ten largest covering 25%. In germline, CDR1 is LGHNA, CDR2 YSLEER. This CDR3 contains 16 residues. No cell sorting was done before RNA was extracted from the tissue. The TCR originated in a man aged 55 to 70 with non-small cell lung cancer. The chain carries TRBV4-3 and TRBJ1-1, with D unclear. Input material: lung tumor tissue. CDR3 region: CVNSQDLSGSGTEAFF. The CDR3, as DNA: TGCGTCAACAGCCAAGATTTAAGTGGCAGCGGCACTGAAGCTTTCTTT.